A selection of T cell receptor beta chains follows, all from one sample in a study of blood T cell repertoires in COVID-19. The data were produced by immunoSEQ multiplex PCR, yet TCRdb's version contains in-frame clones alone and is incomplete. The table includes hundreds of thousands of clones, around 87% detected once. The sequencing input was PBMCs or T cells enriched from blood (not recorded which). The receptors stem from a woman in her twenties or thirties with acute COVID-19. The CDR3 runs from the conserved cysteine through the conserved F or W. D genes are given only for firm matches. Size values are once, few and many counts, or a class for expanded clones, and some rows have none.

clone_size,v_call,d_call,j_call,cdr3_nt,cdr3_aa
-,TRBV20-1,TRBD1,TRBJ1-2,TGCAGTGGAGGGACAGGGAGGGGCTACACCTTC,CSGGTGRGYTF
-,TRBV2,-,TRBJ1-6,TGTGCCAGCAGTGAAGGTTTACTTTTTAAACGTAATTCACCCCTCCACTTT,CASSEGLLFKRNSPLHF
-,TRBV6-2/TRBV6-3,-,TRBJ2-5,TGTGCCAGCAGCTGGGGTATTAGCGTCGGAGAGACCCAGTACTTC,CASSWGISVGETQYF
-,TRBV19,TRBD2,TRBJ2-7,TGTGCCAGTAGTATGGGCGGGAGCTCCTACGAGCAGTACTTC,CASSMGGSSYEQYF
-,TRBV7-2,TRBD1,TRBJ2-7,TGTGCCAGCAGCCAAAGTGTAGGACAGGGCTACGAGCAGTACTTC,CASSQSVGQGYEQYF
-,TRBV19,-,TRBJ2-4,TGTGCCAGTAGGGAAAACAGGGAAGCCAAAAACATTCAGTACTTC,CASRENREAKNIQYF
-,TRBV5-5,-,TRBJ1-2,TGTGCCAGCAGCTTGGCTGCGAACGACTATGGCTACACCTTC,CASSLAANDYGYTF
-,TRBV28,TRBD1,TRBJ1-2,TGTGCCAGCAGCTCATCCGGGACAGGGAATGGCTACACCTTC,CASSSSGTGNGYTF
-,TRBV7-6,-,TRBJ2-7,TGTGCCAGCAGCTTAATAGAAACCTACGAGCAGTACTTC,CASSLIETYEQYF
-,TRBV28,-,TRBJ1-5,TGTGCCTCCAGGCCGGGTTGGGGACACAATCAGCCCCAGCATTTT,CASRPGWGHNQPQHF
-,TRBV28,TRBD1,TRBJ2-5,TGTGCCAGCAGTCCGGGACAGGGGTTGGAGACCCAGTACTTC,CASSPGQGLETQYF
-,TRBV5-4,-,TRBJ2-2,TGTGCCAGCAGCTCGGAGGGAGGCGGCGGGGAGCTGTTTTTT,CASSSEGGGGELFF
-,TRBV4-1,-,TRBJ2-3,TGCGCCAGCAGCCAAGATAGCAAGACCACAGATACGCAGTATTTT,CASSQDSKTTDTQYF
-,TRBV30,-,TRBJ2-7,TGTGCCTGGAGAATACCGGGACATAGCTCCTACGAGCAGTACTTC,CAWRIPGHSSYEQYF
-,TRBV18,TRBD1,TRBJ1-4,TGTGCCAGCTCCCGGGACAGCTTAAATGAAAAACTGTTTTTT,CASSRDSLNEKLFF
-,TRBV11-2,TRBD2,TRBJ2-1,TGTGCCAGCAGCCTAGCCAGCGGGGGCTCCTACAATGAGCAGTTCTTC,CASSLASGGSYNEQFF
-,TRBV6-6,TRBD1,TRBJ1-1,TGTGCCAGCAGCTCCCACCCTCAGGGGGCCTCCACTGAAGCTTTCTTT,CASSSHPQGASTEAFF
-,TRBV6-5,TRBD1,TRBJ1-5,TGTGCCAGCAGCCCGGACAGGGCCTCCAATCAGCCCCAGCATTTT,CASSPDRASNQPQHF
-,TRBV28,TRBD1,TRBJ1-4,TGTGCCAGCAGTGTTGGGCGGACAGGGGGCGAAAAACTGTTTTTT,CASSVGRTGGEKLFF
once,TRBV2,TRBD1,TRBJ1-2,TGTGCCAGCAGTGAACCCCTCCAGGACAGGGTTCGGATCTATGGCTACACCTTC,CASSEPLQDRVRIYGYTF
-,TRBV2,TRBD1,TRBJ2-5,TGTGCCAGCGGGGGGACAGGGGGCGGCGAGACCCAGTACTTC,CASGGTGGGETQYF
-,TRBV7-2,-,TRBJ2-3,TGTGCCAGCAGCTTACGTCGAGATACGCAGTATTTT,CASSLRRDTQYF
-,TRBV19,-,TRBJ1-5,TGTGCCAGTAGTATGCGGGCGGTATCAGCCTATAGCAATCAGCCCCAGCATTTT,CASSMRAVSAYSNQPQHF
once,TRBV13,-,TRBJ1-3,TGTGCCAGCTCCGCTAGGGAGTCTGGAAACACCATATATTTT,CASSARESGNTIYF
few,TRBV5-1,-,TRBJ1-4,TGCGCCAGCAGCCCGGAGGGCGGACTGGATGAAAAACTGTTTTTT,CASSPEGGLDEKLFF
-,TRBV5-1,TRBD2,TRBJ2-7,TGCGCCAGCAGCTTGGAGAGTCCTAGCGGGCCTACCTACGAGCAGTACTTC,CASSLESPSGPTYEQYF
-,TRBV5-1,-,TRBJ2-1,TGCTCGTCCAGGGCTCAGGGCTCGGGCAATGAGCAGTTCTTC,CSSRAQGSGNEQFF
-,TRBV4-1,TRBD2,TRBJ2-7,TGCGCCAGCAGCCGCTTAGCGGGGGACTACTCCTACGAGCAGTACTTC,CASSRLAGDYSYEQYF
-,TRBV7-9,-,TRBJ1-5,TGTGCCAGCAGCCGATACCGGGGAGATGGCAATCAGCCCCAGCATTTT,CASSRYRGDGNQPQHF
-,TRBV6-1,-,TRBJ1-2,TGTGCCAGCAGTGAAAGGGAGGGCTACTATGGCTACACCTTC,CASSEREGYYGYTF
-,TRBV18,-,TRBJ1-2,TGTGCCAGCTCACCGGGCCGGACTCTGTCCACAACTAACTATGGCTACACCTTC,CASSPGRTLSTTNYGYTF
-,TRBV28,-,TRBJ2-2,TGTGCCAGCAGTTTGTGGACGAGCGGGTTTGACACCCCGAGGACCGGGGAGCTGTTTTTT,CASSLWTSGFDTPRTGELFF
-,TRBV15,TRBD2,TRBJ2-1,TGTGCCACCAGCAGAGATCAACCCGGACTAGCGGGGTACAATGAGCAGTTCTTC,CATSRDQPGLAGYNEQFF
-,TRBV6-5,-,TRBJ1-1,TGTGCCAGCAGGGACAGAGGCACTGAAGCTTTCTTT,CASRDRGTEAFF
once,TRBV2,-,TRBJ1-5,TGTGCCAGCAGTGAAGGCGGGGGGCTAGTAGGAAATCAGCCCCAGCATTTT,CASSEGGGLVGNQPQHF
once,TRBV4-1,-,TRBJ1-1,TGCGCCAGCAGCCAAACGTTACCTCAGGGGACCACTGAAGCTTTCTTT,CASSQTLPQGTTEAFF
-,TRBV5-4,TRBD1,TRBJ2-5,TGTGCCAGCACCGACAGGGACGGAGAGACCCAGTACTTC,CASTDRDGETQYF
-,TRBV28,-,TRBJ1-1,TGTGCCAGCAGTGGCCGCCCGACAGGTAAAGCTTTCTTT,CASSGRPTGKAFF
-,TRBV7-8,-,TRBJ2-1,TGTGCCAGCAGCTCGTCCCAGGATCGGATCTTC,CASSSSQDRIF